The 19 T cell receptor beta chains below come from one sample, sequenced in a study of T-cell reconstitution after alpha-beta-depleted transplantation in children (dated by TCRdb to about 2016). The library was built by means of PCR. The sequencer was an Illumina HiSeq 2500. Molecular barcoding was employed in the preparation of TCR libraries, with unique molecular identifiers being used to normalize TCRbeta repertoire quantification. TCRdb reprocessing: public reads trimmed at Q25 with fastp, clones called with MiXCR, in-frame beta chains kept. Rows with one shared CDR3 protein collapse into an entry with the most common genes and DNA. Present in this sample are tens of thousands of distinct CDR3 sequences, about 7% of which were seen just once. The ten largest clones take up less than 3% of the sample. The sequences come from PBMCs from the stem cell graft donor, collected from the stem cell graft. The source is a human donor who donated a stem cell graft to a child with acute lymphoblastic leukemia.

This clonotype was detected only a few times. The rearrangement links TRBV5-6 to TRBJ2-7; maybe TRBD2 (6 bases). Trimming left V 4 bases short and J 0 bases short, with 11 bases between. CDR3 length: 14 amino acids. Germline V gene sequence: CDR1 SGHDT, CDR2 YYEEEE. The CDR3 DNA sequence: TGTGCCAGCAGCATGGGGACTCGCTCCTACGAGCAGTACTTC. Translating it yields CASSMGTRSYEQYF. The complete variable domain, with remaining parts taken from reference TRBV5-6 and TRBJ2-7, reads DAGVTQSPTHLIKTRGQQVTLRCSPKSGHDTVSWYQQALGQGPQFIFQYYEEEERQRGNFPDRFSGHQFPNYSSELNVNALLLGDSALYLCASSMGTRSYEQYFGPGTRLTVT.

This clonotype was counted ten times or more. The chain combines TRBV28 with TRBJ2-7, with 13 bases fitting TRBD2. CDR3 length equals 15 residues. V lost 6 bases to trimming and J lost 4 bases; unmatched junction nucleotides: 6. Germline CDR1 reads MDHEN; CDR2 reads SYDVKM. This chain's CDR3 is CASSRTSGSIYEQYF. The CDR3, as DNA: TGTGCCAGCAGCCGGACTAGCGGGAGTATATACGAGCAGTACTTC. The full variable domain, with the rest looked up from reference TRBV28 and TRBJ2-7, is DVKVTQSSRYLVKRTGEKVFLECVQDMDHENMFWYRQDPGLGLRLIYFSYDVKMKEKGDIPEGYSVSREKKERFSLILESASTNQTSMYLCASSRTSGSIYEQYFGPGTRLTVT.

This clonotype was observed at least ten times. V and J are TRBV24-1 and TRBJ1-2; perhaps TRBD1 as D (5 bases). Germline loops: CDR1 KGHDR, CDR2 SFDVKD. V lost 3 bases and J 3 bases, leaving 10 bases between the germline ends. The CDR3 has 14 amino acids. Here the CDR3 DNA reads TGTGCCACCAGTGATGCAGGGAAGGACTATGGCTACACCTTC. Amino acid sequence: CATSDAGKDYGYTF.

This clonotype was picked up many times. This rearrangement joins TRBV3-1 to TRBJ1-2; D is possibly TRBD1 (5 bases). CDR1 and CDR2 from the germline V gene are LGHDT and YNNKEL (reference sequence). This CDR3 comprises 14 residues. V was trimmed by 0 bases and J by 5 bases, leaving 10 bases between them. The CDR3 DNA reads as TGTGCCAGCAGCCAAGAGGGACGGCTTTATGGCTACACCTTC. Its translation is CASSQEGRLYGYTF.

This clonotype was seen many times. The chain combines TRBV7-8 with TRBJ1-5; D unresolved. The CDR3 extends over 15 amino acids. With 7 bases removed from V and 2 bases from J, the gap between germline ends came to 15 bases. Per germline, CDR1 SGHVS and CDR2 FQNEAQ. Here the CDR3 reads CASTPFDGGNQPQHF. In DNA, the CDR3 is TGTGCCAGCACCCCCTTCGACGGAGGCAATCAGCCCCAGCATTTT.

This clonotype was found many times. The chain joins TRBV10-3 to TRBJ2-7; 9 bases match TRBD1. The junction had 6 bases not matched to a gene; V was cut back by 6 bases and J by 6 bases. CDR1 and CDR2 (germline): ENHRY, SYGVKD. The CDR3 sequence is 13 residues long. CDR3: CAIRPGQGPEQYF. The DNA of the CDR3 is TGTGCCATCAGGCCGGGACAGGGTCCCGAGCAGTACTTC.

Many counts were recorded for this clonotype. The chain joins TRBV11-2 to TRBJ1-1; TRBD1 agrees at 7 bases. The germline CDR1 and CDR2 sequences are SGHAT and FQNNGV. CDR3 length: 15 amino acids. V lost 5 bases, J lost 4 bases, and 10 bases stayed unmatched. CDR3 bases: TGTGCCAGCAGCCCGATACAGGGGAGGGGCACTGAAGCTTTCTTT. It specifies CASSPIQGRGTEAFF.

The gene calls are TRBV9 and TRBJ1-1; D possibly corresponds to TRBD1 (6 bases). The CDR3 loop spans 15 amino acids. V lost 1 base to trimming and J lost 4 bases, with 14 bases between them. CDR1 and CDR2 from the germline V gene are SGDLS and YYNGEE. The CDR3 protein is CASSVKGHPGTEAFF. CDR3 bases: TGTGCCAGCAGCGTAAAGGGACACCCGGGCACTGAAGCTTTCTTT.

There are many counts of this clonotype. The J gene is TRBJ1-5, the V gene TRBV12-3 or TRBV12-4; D is unresolved. The length of the CDR3 is 13 residues. The germline V and J ends were trimmed by 5 bases and 4 bases, with 9 bases remaining between them. This CDR3 reads CASSLSGNQPQHF. The CDR3 DNA is TGTGCCAGCAGTCTCTCGGGGAATCAGCCCCAGCATTTT.

This clonotype was detected many times. The chain uses TRBV19 and TRBJ2-3; possibly TRBD1 or TRBD2 for D (7 bases each). CDR3 size: 15 residues. V lost 7 bases and J lost 1, with 15 bases in between. Germline V gene lookup returns CDR1 LNHDA and CDR2 SQIVND (reference sequence). In nucleotides, the CDR3 is TGTGCCAGTATGGCGGGAGACAGGGGCACAGATACGCAGTATTTT. Translating gives CASMAGDRGTDTQYF. The full variable domain, completed using reference TRBV19 and TRBJ2-3, is DGGITQSPKYLFRKEGQNVTLSCEQNLNHDAMYWYRQDPGQGLRLIYYSQIVNDFQKGDIAEGYSVSREKKESFPLTVTSAQKNPTAFYLCASMAGDRGTDTQYFGPGTRLTVL.

This clonotype was counted many times. In DNA form, the CDR3 reads TGTGCCAGCAGCCCGGGGACAGGGCATTCCTATGGCTACACCTTC. Its protein is CASSPGTGHSYGYTF. The chain combines TRBV5-5 with TRBJ1-2; 9 bases are a match to TRBD1. The CDR3 is made up of 15 amino acids. Germline CDR1 SGHKS, CDR2 YYEKEE (reference sequence). V was pared by 4 bases and J by 4 bases, with 8 bases of the junction left unmatched.

This clonotype was recorded many times. J is TRBJ2-3 and V is TRBV24-1; D ambiguous. The V end lost 7 bases, the J end lost 0 bases, and 10 bases lay between the germline ends. The CDR3 is 14 amino acids. Germline V gene lookup returns CDR1 KGHDR and CDR2 SFDVKD. For the CDR3, the DNA is TGTGCCACCAGACAACGTAAGAGCACAGATACGCAGTATTTT. The encoded protein is CATRQRKSTDTQYF.

This clonotype has just a few counts. The chain couples TRBV24-1 to TRBJ1-2; D remains ambiguous. CDR1 KGHDR and CDR2 SFDVKD come from the germline V gene. Trimming removed 3 bases at V and 6 bases at J, with 13 bases between. The CDR3 contains 14 residues. As DNA, the CDR3 is TGTGCCACCAGTGATCGGCGGCAGTTACATGGCTACACCTTC. This encodes CATSDRRQLHGYTF.

About this clonotype: This may stem from a read error, because a much larger clone lies one nucleotide away. CDR3 DNA: TGTGCCAGCAGTCTCGGGGGACTAGCGGGAGCCTTCTTTAACAATGAGCAGTTCTTC. Translation gives CASSLGGLAGAFFNNEQFF. The V and J genes are TRBV28 and TRBJ2-1; 14 bases are shared with TRBD2. Unmatched junction bases numbered 14, after V lost 5 bases and J lost 5 bases. The CDR3 is 19 amino acids. The germline V gene has CDR1 MDHEN and CDR2 SYDVKM.

This clonotype was recorded at least ten times. This chain joins TRBV5-1 and TRBJ2-2, with TRBD1 matching over 7 bases. The CDR3 sequence is 13 residues long. Germline CDR1 and CDR2: SGHRS and YFSETQ. Trimming took 8 bases from V and 6 from J; bases not matched to a gene: 7. The CDR3 protein is CASSRDSSGELFF. The CDR3 DNA sequence: TGCGCCAGTAGCCGGGACAGTTCCGGGGAGCTGTTTTTT.

This clonotype was counted ten times or more. The J gene is TRBJ2-5, the V gene TRBV9; TRBD2 agrees at 7 bases. The germline V gene encodes CDR1 SGDLS and CDR2 YYNGEE. This CDR3 has 10 residues. The CDR3 region has the DNA TGTGCGGGGAGGGAAGAGACCCAGTACTTC. Protein: CAGREETQYF.

Ten or more counts support this clonotype. The genes are TRBV5-1 and TRBJ2-3, with unresolved D. This CDR3 is 14 amino acids long. Trimming removed 0 bases from V and 5 bases from J, with 10 bases in between. In germline, CDR1 is SGHRS, CDR2 YFSETQ. CDR3 in DNA: TGCGCCAGCAGCTTGGCCCTAGGTGGAGATACGCAGTATTTT. It codes for CASSLALGGDTQYF. The full variable domain, with the rest looked up from reference TRBV5-1 and TRBJ2-3, is KAGVTQTPRYLIKTRGQQVTLSCSPISGHRSVSWYQQTPGQGLQFLFEYFSETQRNKGNFPGRFSGRQFSNSRSEMNVSTLELGDSALYLCASSLALGGDTQYFGPGTRLTVL.

A note on this clonotype: At one end, the junction sequence differs from germline, possibly due to a read error. This sequence joins TRBV7-7 and TRBJ1-3; 9 positions agree with TRBD1. From germline, CDR1 is SSHAT and CDR2 FNYEAQ (reference sequence). CDR3 size: 13 residues. As DNA, the CDR3 is TGTGCTAGCAGCAGGGACAGGGCGGACACCATATATTTT. Its translation is CASSRDRADTIYF.

There are many counts of this clonotype. V usage is TRBV9 and J usage is TRBJ1-1; the D is unclear. V lost 4 bases, J lost 3 bases, and 13 bases lay in between. The CDR3 is 14 residues long. Germline assignment: CDR1 SGDLS and CDR2 YYNGEE. CDR3 amino acids: CASSIHGGDTEAFF. The DNA of the CDR3 is TGTGCCAGCAGCATACACGGCGGGGACACTGAAGCTTTCTTT.